Below, 24 T cell receptor beta chains from the same sample are listed, as sequenced in a study of shared clonotypes between healthy human individuals. Here immunoSEQ multiplex PCR was the method, and the copy in TCRdb shows in-frame clones only, minus some. The sample yields some 2.1 million clones, just over 90% seen once. Naive CD8 cells lacked CD45RO and underwent positive selection for CCR7, leaving out terminally differentiated effector memory CD45RA+ cells. Sequences were obtained from naive CD8+ T cells from PBMCs. The receptors stem from a man younger than 30 in good health. Some clones in this sample may be carry-over from other donors' samples.

The chain links TRBV9 to TRBJ2-1; 8 bases are a match to TRBD2. Germline V CDR1 and CDR2: SGDLS, YYNGEE. J lost 6 bases, V lost 5 bases, and 22 bases had no gene match. The CDR3 runs 19 residues. The CDR3 sequence is CASSGSEGASGRSVNEQFF. CDR3 sequence (DNA): TGTGCCAGCAGTGGGAGTGAAGGGGCGAGCGGGAGATCGGTCAATGAGCAGTTCTTC.

As DNA, the CDR3 is TGTGCCAGCAGCTATCTGGGCAGGCACACAGATACGCAGTATTTT. It codes for CASSYLGRHTDTQYF. The rearrangement links TRBV11-3 to TRBJ2-3; the D is unclear. Germline CDR1 SGHNT, CDR2 YENEEA. There are 15 residues in the CDR3. Trimming removed 4 bases at V and 2 bases at J, with 13 bases between.

The chain uses TRBV6-6 and TRBJ1-5; D gene uncertain. The germline gives CDR1 MNHNY, CDR2 SVGAGI (reference sequence). There are 15 residues in the CDR3. Trimming stripped 3 bases from V and 5 bases from J, with 14 bases between. The CDR3 coding sequence is TGTGCCAGCAGTTATTTGTCATCCGTAGATCAGCCCCAGCATTTT. This sequence encodes CASSYLSSVDQPQHF.

The chain employs TRBV27 and TRBJ1-4; 8 bases are shared with TRBD1. The CDR3 runs 15 residues. Per the germline V gene, CDR1 is MNHEY and CDR2 is SMNVEV (reference sequence). J was trimmed by 5 bases and V by 5 bases; bases with no gene match: 7. The CDR3 region has the DNA TGTGCCAGCAGTCTAAGGACAGGGAAGAATGAAAAACTGTTTTTT. Translating it yields CASSLRTGKNEKLFF.

This clone was seen a single time. The gene calls are TRBV5-4 and TRBJ2-1; 8 nucleotides match TRBD2. Per the germline V gene, CDR1 is SGHNT and CDR2 is YYREEE (reference sequence). This CDR3 is built from 15 residues. The ends lost 2 bases at V and 5 bases at J; junction bases unmatched: 6. The CDR3 loop reads CASSFLREVNNEQFF. The CDR3, as DNA: TGTGCCAGCAGCTTTTTGCGGGAGGTCAACAATGAGCAGTTCTTC.

V is TRBV28 and J is TRBJ1-2; D is undetermined. The CDR3 loop spans 12 amino acids. CDR1 is MDHEN, CDR2 SYDVKM, per germline. V was shortened by 2 bases and J by 8 bases, with 9 bases between the two germline ends. The CDR3 spells CASSLGLEGYTF. The DNA of the CDR3 is TGTGCCAGCAGTTTAGGGTTGGAAGGCTACACCTTC.

This rearrangement joins TRBV27 to TRBJ2-1, with D perhaps TRBD2 (6 bases). V lost 6 bases, J lost 2 bases, and 17 bases lay in between. The CDR3 consists of 16 residues. Germline CDR1 and CDR2: MNHEY and SMNVEV (reference sequence). CDR3 region: CASRLTRFGTYNEQFF. The CDR3, as DNA: TGTGCCAGCAGACTGACTAGGTTCGGGACCTACAATGAGCAGTTCTTC.

CDR3 coding DNA: TGTGCCAGCAGCTTAGGCAGGACTTGGGGCACTGAGCAGTTCTTC. Protein sequence: CASSLGRTWGTEQFF. This sequence joins TRBV7-8 and TRBJ2-1; the D call may be TRBD1 or TRBD2 (5 bases each). Trimming cost V 1 base and J 9 bases, with 16 bases left between them. The germline V gene has CDR1 SGHVS and CDR2 FQNEAQ. This CDR3 has 15 amino acids. Using reference TRBV7-8 and TRBJ2-1 for the parts outside the CDR3, the full variable domain is GAGVSQSPRYKVAKRGQDVALRCDPISGHVSLFWYQQALGQGPEFLTYFQNEAQLDKSGLPSDRFFAERPEGSVSTLKIQRTQQEDSAVYLCASSLGRTWGTEQFFGPGTRLTVL.

This chain joins TRBV27 and TRBJ1-1; possibly TRBD1 for D (5 bases). The CDR3 has 15 residues. CDR1 is MNHEY and CDR2 is SMNVEV in the germline V gene (reference sequence). V lost 4 bases, J lost 5 bases, and 17 bases lay in between. This CDR3 reads CASSWRLGGGTEAFF. The CDR3 region has the DNA TGTGCCAGCAGTTGGAGGCTGGGGGGTGGGACTGAAGCTTTCTTT.

V gene TRBV7-9 combines with J gene TRBJ2-2; TRBD1 is a possible D gene (6 bases). Trimming took off 6 bases at V and 5 bases at J, with 16 bases between the two ends. Germline V gene lookup returns CDR1 SEHNR and CDR2 FQNEAQ (reference sequence). CDR3 length: 15 residues. The chain's CDR3 is CASRPDKTGTGELFF. The CDR3 DNA sequence: TGTGCCAGCAGGCCGGACAAAACAGGGACCGGGGAGCTGTTTTTT. The variable domain in full, with the rest retrieved from reference TRBV7-9 and TRBJ2-2, is DTGVSQNPRHKITKRGQNVTFRCDPISEHNRLYWYRQTLGQGPEFLTYFQNEAQLEKSRLLSDRFSAERPKGSFSTLEIQRTEQGDSAMYLCASRPDKTGTGELFFGEGSRLTVL.

The chain uses TRBV9 and TRBJ2-5, with D maybe TRBD2 (6 bases). This CDR3 spans 14 amino acids. Germline-derived CDR1 and CDR2 are SGDLS and YYNGEE. V lost 4 bases to trimming and J lost 5 bases, with 15 bases between them. CDR3 loop: CASSPTAGRETQYF. The CDR3 region has the DNA TGTGCCAGCAGCCCCACCGCGGGACGGGAGACCCAGTACTTC. Drawing the rest from reference TRBV9 and TRBJ2-5, the complete variable domain is DSGVTQTPKHLITATGQRVTLRCSPRSGDLSVYWYQQSLDQGLQFLIQYYNGEERAKGNILERFSAQQFPDLHSELNLSSLELGDSALYFCASSPTAGRETQYFGPGTRLLVL.

Of note for this clone: Other DNA sequences in the same sample also yield this CDR3. The chain employs TRBV7-9 and TRBJ2-1; D perhaps matches TRBD1 (5 bases). Germline V gives CDR1 SEHNR, CDR2 FQNEAQ (reference sequence). The CDR3 has 13 amino acids. V was clipped by 1 base and J by 5 bases, with 6 bases between them. CDR3: CASSLVGDNEQFF. The CDR3 bases are TGTGCCAGCAGCTTAGTAGGGGACAATGAGCAGTTCTTC.

This chain connects TRBV27 to TRBJ1-1; no clear D gene. Per the germline V gene, CDR1 is MNHEY and CDR2 is SMNVEV (reference sequence). There are 15 residues in the CDR3. Deletions cut 2 bases from V and 4 bases from J, with 14 bases between. This CDR3 reads CASSLVGPLGTEAFF. The CDR3 DNA follows: TGTGCCAGCAGTTTAGTGGGCCCCCTGGGCACTGAAGCTTTCTTT.

This clone has just one count. The rearrangement joins TRBV7-9 to TRBJ2-1; 8 nucleotides match TRBD2. V trimming: 6 bases; J trimming: 0 bases; junction bases outside the gene matches: 7. Germline CDR1 SEHNR, CDR2 FQNEAQ (reference sequence). The CDR3 loop spans 16 amino acids. The DNA of the CDR3 is TGTGCCAGCAGAGATCCCACTAGCGGCTCCTACAATGAGCAGTTCTTC. It codes for CASRDPTSGSYNEQFF.

CDR3 residues: CASSERVRDETQYF. CDR3 in DNA: TGTGCCAGCAGCGAGAGGGTGCGAGACGAGACCCAGTACTTC. This chain uses TRBV9 with TRBJ2-5; perhaps TRBD2 as D (5 bases). In germline, CDR1 is SGDLS, CDR2 YYNGEE. The CDR3 loop spans 14 amino acids. V lost 3 bases, J lost 5 bases, and 14 bases lay in between.

V usage is TRBV19 and J usage is TRBJ2-2, with a weak D call TRBD1 (5 bases). Trimming removed 1 base from V and 5 bases from J, with 8 bases in between. There are 14 residues in the CDR3. Looked up from germline, CDR1 is LNHDA and CDR2 is SQIVND (reference sequence). The CDR3 spells CASSIVRETGELFF. CDR3 nucleotide sequence: TGTGCCAGTAGTATAGTCAGGGAAACCGGGGAGCTGTTTTTT.

This sequence joins TRBV11-2 and TRBJ2-7, with TRBD2 matching over 8 bases. V dropped 5 bases and J dropped 5; count of bases not matched to a gene: 11. This CDR3 region has 15 residues. Germline loops: CDR1 SGHAT, CDR2 FQNNGV. Here the CDR3 reads CASSTHTRGGDEQYF. CDR3 nucleotides: TGTGCCAGCAGCACTCATACCCGGGGGGGGGACGAGCAGTACTTC.

The chain is built from TRBV11-2 and TRBJ2-5; maybe TRBD2 (5 bases). The CDR3 has 13 amino acids. Per germline, CDR1 SGHAT and CDR2 FQNNGV. V lost 1 base to trimming and J lost 9 bases, with 12 bases between them. The DNA for the CDR3 is TGTGCCAGCAGCTTAGCTCCCCCGAGGGCCCAGTACTTC. This gives the protein CASSLAPPRAQYF.

This clone has a handful of counts. This chain connects TRBV4-1 to TRBJ1-1, with D unresolved. The CDR3 is 14 residues long. The germline gives CDR1 MGHRA, CDR2 YSYEKL. V was shortened by 1 base and J by 5 bases, with 11 bases between the two germline ends. In nucleotides, the CDR3 is TGCGCCAGCAGCCAAGGGCAGTTGGGGACTGAAGCTTTCTTT. Protein: CASSQGQLGTEAFF.

The V call is TRBV2, the J call TRBJ2-7; the D is unclear. The CDR3 runs 14 residues. Germline values: CDR1 SNHLY, CDR2 FYNNEI. Trimming stripped 4 bases from V and 1 base from J, with 11 bases between. The CDR3 DNA reads as TGTGCCAGCAGTGCCTTCGGATCTTCCTACGAGCAGTACTTC. Translation gives CASSAFGSSYEQYF.

The chain employs TRBV5-6 and TRBJ2-7; D gene unclear. CDR1 is SGHDT and CDR2 is YYEEEE in the germline V gene. The V and J ends lost 1 base and 6 bases respectively, with 8 bases between them. This CDR3 is 12 amino acids long. As DNA, the CDR3 is TGTGCCAGCAGCTTGAGTTTATCCGAGCAGTACTTC. Amino acids: CASSLSLSEQYF.

This clone has a single count. The V and J genes are TRBV29-1 and TRBJ2-1, with D possibly TRBD1 on 6 matching bases. Trimming left V 6 bases short and J 10 bases short, with 13 bases between. This CDR3 region has 11 residues. The germline V gene encodes CDR1 SQVTM and CDR2 ANQGSEA. Written as DNA, the CDR3 is TGCAGCGTACAACAGGGTGGAGAGCAGTTCTTC. Encoded protein: CSVQQGGEQFF.

The V call is TRBV7-9, the J call TRBJ1-4, with TRBD1 as a possible D gene (5 bases). V dropped 2 bases and J dropped 7 bases, with 14 bases sitting between them. The CDR3 has 15 residues. Germline CDR1 reads SEHNR; CDR2 reads FQNEAQ (reference sequence). The CDR3 region has the DNA TGTGCCAGCAGCTTATTGCAGGGAGGAGTTGAAAAACTGTTTTTT. This encodes CASSLLQGGVEKLFF.

The V call is TRBV4-3, the J call TRBJ2-1; D unresolved. The CDR3 covers 13 residues. The V end lost 1 base, the J end lost 7 bases, and 8 bases lay between the germline ends. Per the germline V gene, CDR1 is LGHNA and CDR2 is YSLEER. The CDR3 loop reads CASSQGSSNEQFF. CDR3 sequence (DNA): TGCGCCAGCAGCCAAGGGTCAAGTAATGAGCAGTTCTTC.